These 5 T cell receptor beta chains were all obtained from the same sample, sequenced in a study of blood T cell repertoires in COVID-19. The protocol was immunoSEQ multiplex PCR, while the TCRdb copy is restricted to in-frame clones and leaves out a portion. The table lists roughly 210,000 clones, 80% to 85% of them singletons, with under 12% in the top ten. Source material: peripheral blood. The source is an elderly woman with COVID-19, enrolled during active disease.

CDR3 sequence (DNA): TGTGCCAGCTCACAGGGGACAGGGGGCGCGGTGGCTTTCTTT. The encoded protein is CASSQGTGGAVAFF. The chain uses TRBV18 and TRBJ1-1; 12 nucleotides align to TRBD1. This CDR3 region has 14 residues. CDR1 is KGHSH, CDR2 LQKENI, per germline. The V segment lost 4 bases and the J segment 11 bases; nucleotides outside the gene matches: 8. Full variable domain (outside the CDR3, taken from reference TRBV18 and TRBJ1-1): NAGVMQNPRHLVRRRGQEARLRCSPMKGHSHVYWYRQLPEEGLKFMVYLQKENIIDESGMPKERFSAEFPKEGPSILRIQQVVRGDSAAYFCASSQGTGGAVAFFGQGTRLTVV.

The genes are TRBV12-3 or TRBV12-4 and TRBJ2-1; D not certain. Trimming removed 3 bases from V and 9 bases from J, with 6 bases in between. This CDR3 contains 11 residues. The chain's CDR3 is CASSFGIEQFF. As DNA, the CDR3 is TGTGCCAGCAGTTTTGGCATTGAGCAGTTCTTC.

V gene TRBV29-1 combines with J gene TRBJ2-7, with 8 positions matching TRBD2. Germline values: CDR1 SQVTM, CDR2 ANQGSEA. The CDR3 extends over 14 amino acids. The V gene end was trimmed by 4 bases and the J gene end by 1 base; junction bases not matched to a gene: 6. Here the CDR3 DNA reads TGCAGCGTTGCGGGGGGGCTCTCGTCCTACGAGCAGTACTTC. Its translation: CSVAGGLSSYEQYF.

The rearrangement uses TRBV7-2 and TRBJ1-3; 10 nucleotides agree with TRBD1. Germline assignment: CDR1 SGHTA and CDR2 FQGNSA. With V trimmed by 5 bases and J by 2 bases, 6 bases remained unmatched. The length of the CDR3 is 16 residues. CDR3 nucleotides: TGTGCCAGCAGCATTCGACAGGGGGCTGCTGGAAACACCATATATTTT. Its translation is CASSIRQGAAGNTIYF.

This chain links TRBV6-5 with TRBJ2-7; D is perhaps TRBD1 (5 bases). The V end was cut by 7 bases, the J end by 9 bases, with 19 bases between. The CDR3 consists of 13 residues. The germline V gene has CDR1 MNHEY and CDR2 SVGAGI. CDR3 in DNA: TGTGCCAGCACAGGACAACCGGGTCGGCGGCAGTACGTC. It is translated as CASTGQPGRRQYV.